These 14 T cell receptor beta chains share one sample of origin, sequenced in a study of cytomegalovirus exposure and HLA in healthy donors. A multiplex PCR was run with 60 Vbeta primers and 13 Jbeta primers. Method: immunoSEQ multiplex PCR; TCRdb's copy keeps in-frame clones and lacks some. The repertoire holds about 120,000 clones, with about three quarters as singletons. Sequencing input: PBMCs. The receptor source for this set is a man aged 60 to 75 in good health and CMV-seropositive.

The chain links TRBV30 to TRBJ2-2, with TRBD1 matching over 11 bases. Germline CDR1 and CDR2: GTSNPN and SVGIG (reference sequence). Losses at the gene ends were 2 bases for V and 4 bases for J; bases not matched to a gene: 6. The CDR3 spans 16 residues. The DNA for the CDR3 is TGTGCCTGGAGTACCGGGACAGGGGGTAGCACCGGGGAGCTGTTTTTT. Protein sequence: CAWSTGTGGSTGELFF.

The genes are TRBV4-1 and TRBJ2-7; 7 nucleotides line up with TRBD1. V was pared by 0 bases and J by 2 bases, with 1 base of the junction left unmatched. Germline CDR1 is MGHRA and CDR2 is YSYEKL. The CDR3 contains 14 residues. The CDR3 DNA sequence: TGCGCCAGCAGCCAAGACGGGACAGCCTACGAGCAGTACTTC. Amino acid sequence: CASSQDGTAYEQYF.

This clone has a single count. The CDR3 sequence: CASSSRTSGRAYEQYF. The CDR3 DNA reads as TGTGCCAGCAGCTCACGGACTAGCGGGAGAGCATACGAGCAGTACTTC. The gene calls are TRBV7-2 and TRBJ2-7, with 13 bases that match TRBD2. V dropped 4 bases and J dropped 4; count of bases not matched to a gene: 7. CDR3 size: 16 residues. The germline V gene encodes CDR1 SGHTA and CDR2 FQGNSA.

The chain employs TRBV28 and TRBJ2-1; 11 nucleotides agree with TRBD2. From germline, CDR1 is MDHEN and CDR2 SYDVKM. The CDR3 consists of 14 residues. The J segment lost 8 bases and the V segment lost 7 bases, leaving 7 bases of the junction unmatched. The CDR3 bases are TGTGCCAGCACCCATAGCGGGGGGGCCTATGAGCAGTTCTTC. This encodes CASTHSGGAYEQFF.

The CDR3 here is CASSQTGESEKLFF. The CDR3, as DNA: TGTGCCAGCTCACAGACAGGAGAAAGTGAAAAACTGTTTTTT. The genes are TRBV18 and TRBJ1-4; D is possibly TRBD1 (6 bases). There are 14 residues in the CDR3. Germline V gene lookup returns CDR1 KGHSH and CDR2 LQKENI. The V end lost 4 bases, the J end lost 7 bases, and 13 bases lay between the germline ends. The entire variable domain, with the rest obtained from reference TRBV18 and TRBJ1-4, is as follows: NAGVMQNPRHLVRRRGQEARLRCSPMKGHSHVYWYRQLPEEGLKFMVYLQKENIIDESGMPKERFSAEFPKEGPSILRIQQVVRGDSAAYFCASSQTGESEKLFFGSGTQLSVL.

This clone showed up just a few times. J is TRBJ2-3 and V is TRBV5-1; a possible D gene is TRBD1 (6 bases). The CDR3 is 17 residues long. V gave up 3 bases and J gave up 3 bases, with 20 bases separating them. Germline CDR1 is SGHRS and CDR2 is YFSETQ. As DNA, the CDR3 is TGCGCCAGCAGCTCTGGGGGCTCGACACTGACGACAGATACGCAGTATTTT. Protein product: CASSSGGSTLTTDTQYF.

The chain combines TRBV5-4 with TRBJ2-5; perhaps TRBD1 as D (6 bases). Germline V lookup: CDR1 SGHNT, CDR2 YYREEE (reference sequence). The CDR3 has 13 amino acids. V was pared by 4 bases and J by 2 bases, with 9 bases between. The CDR3 coding sequence is TGTGCCAGCAGCCGGGACACACAAGAGACCCAGTACTTC. Residues: CASSRDTQETQYF. Complete variable domain (other parts from reference TRBV5-4 and TRBJ2-5): ETGVTQSPTHLIKTRGQQVTLRCSSQSGHNTVSWYQQALGQGPQFIFQYYREEENGRGNFPPRFSGLQFPNYSSELNVNALELDDSALYLCASSRDTQETQYFGPGTRLLVL.

V gene TRBV13 combines with J gene TRBJ2-5; 11 bases are shared with TRBD2. The germline gives CDR1 PRHDT, CDR2 FYEKMQ (reference sequence). Unmatched junction bases numbered 4, after V lost 1 base and J lost 0 bases. This CDR3 is 17 amino acids long. In DNA, the CDR3 is TGTGCCAGCAGCTTAGTCGTAGCGGGGGGGTACCAAGAGACCCAGTACTTC. Its translation is CASSLVVAGGYQETQYF.

The rearrangement links TRBV9 to TRBJ2-2; 11 bases line up with TRBD2. CDR3 length: 16 residues. V trimming: 2 bases; J trimming: 5 bases; junction bases outside the gene matches: 5. Germline V gene sequence: CDR1 SGDLS, CDR2 YYNGEE. This CDR3 is CASSVFGTSGTGELFF. The CDR3 coding sequence is TGTGCCAGCAGCGTTTTCGGGACTAGCGGAACCGGGGAGCTGTTTTTT.

This chain connects TRBV2 to TRBJ1-3, with a weak D call TRBD1 (6 bases). CDR1 and CDR2 from the germline V gene are SNHLY and FYNNEI. The CDR3 length is 16 residues. The V end was cut by 7 bases, the J end by 1 base, with 17 bases between. CDR3: CASMGDKFRSGNTIYF. The CDR3, as DNA: TGTGCCAGCATGGGGGACAAATTCCGATCTGGAAACACCATATATTTT.

The chain links TRBV4-2 to TRBJ2-2; D gene ambiguous. The germline V gene has CDR1 LGHNA and CDR2 YNFKEQ. The CDR3 runs to 17 residues. The V end lost 1 base, the J end lost 7 bases, and 19 bases lay between the germline ends. The CDR3 sequence: CASSQVTAIRSGGELFF. DNA of the CDR3: TGTGCCAGCAGCCAAGTGACTGCGATTCGGTCGGGCGGGGAGCTGTTTTTT.

This clone was found a few times. This chain uses TRBV5-1 with TRBJ2-7; TRBD1 agrees at 8 bases. This CDR3 has 15 amino acids. The trim removed 4 bases at V and 7 bases at J, leaving 13 bases unmatched. CDR1 is SGHRS, CDR2 YFSETQ, per germline. The CDR3 DNA reads TGCGCCAGCAGCATTTCGGGGACAGGCCGAGATGAGCAGTACTTC. Protein sequence: CASSISGTGRDEQYF.

CDR3 nucleotide sequence: TGTGCCAGCAGCGCTAAAATCGGGGCCGGAGGGGTTCACAATGAGCAGTTCTTC. It translates to CASSAKIGAGGVHNEQFF. This chain links TRBV9 with TRBJ2-1, with D perhaps matching TRBD2 (6 bases). V was shortened by 3 bases and J by 5 bases, with 24 bases between the two germline ends. CDR3 size: 18 residues. Germline loops: CDR1 SGDLS, CDR2 YYNGEE.

V usage is TRBV6-1 and J usage is TRBJ1-2, with D perhaps matching TRBD1 (5 bases). Germline CDR1 MNHNS, CDR2 SASEGT. Between the trimmed V and J ends, which lost 8 bases and 4 bases, there was a span of 11 bases. This CDR3 spans 12 amino acids. CDR3 sequence reads: CASAQGSYGYTF. Written as DNA, the CDR3 is TGTGCCAGCGCTCAGGGCAGCTATGGCTACACCTTC.